The 27 T cell receptor beta chains given below trace back to one sample, sequenced in a study of CD8 T cells in ankylosing spondylitis. Broader study findings: Ankylosing spondylitis blood appeared to carry a characteristic TCR beta motif of roughly eight highly homologous variants.

One entry per CDR3 protein results from TCRdb running MiXCR on the 5' RACE reads. The repertoire holds about 500,000 distinct CDR3 sequences, with roughly an eighth as singletons. These receptors' antigens are unknown. The sequencing sample was made of blood, either unsorted or a sorted T cell fraction (not recorded which). These receptors all stem from a male donor with ankylosing spondylitis.

The V and J genes are TRBV10-3 and TRBJ1-1; 8 bases align to TRBD1. CDR1 and CDR2 (germline): ENHRY, SYGVKD. V shed 7 bases and J 1 base; nucleotides not matched to a gene: 5. The CDR3 extends over 14 amino acids. The CDR3 DNA follows: TGTGCCATCACCCGGGACAGGCGGAACACTGAAGCTTTCTTT. It codes for CAITRDRRNTEAFF.

This clonotype was seen a few times. In DNA, the CDR3 is TGTGCCAGCAGCCCGACGACAGGGTGGAACACTGAAGCTTTCTTT. As protein: CASSPTTGWNTEAFF. The chain has TRBV5-6 and TRBJ1-1; 7 bases agree with TRBD1. Germline-derived CDR1 and CDR2 are SGHDT and YYEEEE. This CDR3 is built from 15 residues. J gave up 1 base and V 4 bases, and 7 bases lay outside the gene matches.

This clonotype was observed a handful of times. The chain recombines TRBV29-1 with TRBJ2-3, with 9 bases aligning to TRBD1. J lost 4 bases, V lost 3 bases, and 5 bases had no gene match. This CDR3 is built from 14 residues. The germline V gene encodes CDR1 SQVTM and CDR2 ANQGSEA. CDR3 in amino acids: CSVDGTGIPDTQYF. CDR3 nucleotides: TGCAGCGTTGATGGGACAGGGATCCCAGATACGCAGTATTTT.

This clonotype was detected many times. This chain links TRBV7-2 with TRBJ1-5; D is unclear. CDR3 size: 14 residues. Trimming pared 0 bases from V and 5 bases from J, leaving 8 bases between. CDR1 and CDR2 (germline): SGHTA, FQGNSA. The CDR3 protein is CASSLAYGDQPQHF. The CDR3 region has the DNA TGTGCCAGCAGCTTAGCCTACGGGGATCAGCCCCAGCATTTT.

CDR3 sequence reads: CASSSVASSYQETQYF. CDR3 DNA: TGCGCCAGCAGCTCCGTCGCTAGCAGTTACCAAGAGACCCAGTACTTC. The chain is built from TRBV5-1 and TRBJ2-5; perhaps TRBD2 as D (5 bases). Trimming cost V 3 bases and J 0 bases, with 15 bases left between them. Germline assignment: CDR1 SGHRS and CDR2 YFSETQ. There are 16 residues in the CDR3. Complete variable domain (other parts from reference TRBV5-1 and TRBJ2-5): KAGVTQTPRYLIKTRGQQVTLSCSPISGHRSVSWYQQTPGQGLQFLFEYFSETQRNKGNFPGRFSGRQFSNSRSEMNVSTLELGDSALYLCASSSVASSYQETQYFGPGTRLLVL.

This clonotype has only a few counts. The V call is TRBV16, the J call TRBJ1-2; no clear D gene. This CDR3 spans 13 amino acids. Germline V gives CDR1 KGHSY, CDR2 FQNENV. Trimming removed 6 bases at V and 4 bases at J, with 12 bases between. CDR3 nucleotides: TGTGCCAGCAGGGGAGGGAGCGCCTATGGCTACACCTTC. It encodes CASRGGSAYGYTF.

In its sample, this clonotype was seen a few times. The J gene is TRBJ2-5, the V gene TRBV2; 8 bases agree with TRBD2. This CDR3 spans 14 amino acids. With 7 bases clipped from V and 3 bases from J, the junction kept 7 bases outside the gene matches. Germline V gives CDR1 SNHLY, CDR2 FYNNEI. The CDR3 nucleotides read TGTGCCAGCAAGGAGTTAGCGGGGAAAGAGACCCAGTACTTC. Translated, it gives CASKELAGKETQYF.

The rearrangement joins TRBV20-1 to TRBJ2-3; a possible D gene is TRBD2 (6 bases). This CDR3 contains 10 residues. Germline V gene data show CDR1 as DFQATT and CDR2 as SNEGSKA (reference sequence). The V end was cut by 6 bases, the J end by 10 bases, with 11 bases between. CDR3 region: CSAETGAQYF. The CDR3, as DNA: TGCAGTGCCGAAACGGGGGCGCAGTATTTT.

The chain joins TRBV7-7 to TRBJ2-5; 7 positions agree with TRBD2. J was trimmed by 4 bases and V by 3 bases; bases with no gene match: 5. Germline V lookup: CDR1 SSHAT, CDR2 FNYEAQ (reference sequence). This CDR3 region has 14 residues. DNA for the CDR3: TGTGCCAGCAGCTTGGGGGGGATTTCAGAGACCCAGTACTTC. Protein product: CASSLGGISETQYF.

This clonotype has just a few counts. V and J are TRBV7-9 and TRBJ1-2; D unclear. The V end lost 5 bases, the J end lost 7 bases, and 20 bases lay between the germline ends. This CDR3 contains 15 residues. Germline CDR1 and CDR2: SEHNR and FQNEAQ (reference sequence). In nucleotides, the CDR3 is TGTGCCAGCAGCGCCCCCGGGGTAGGGTTTCTTGGCTACACCTTC. It is translated as CASSAPGVGFLGYTF.

The chain recombines TRBV4-1 with TRBJ1-4; D gene unclear. V lost 3 bases to trimming and J lost 5 bases, with 16 bases between them. Germline CDR1 reads MGHRA; CDR2 reads YSYEKL. The CDR3 length is 16 residues. The CDR3 DNA reads TGCGCCAGCAGCCAGGAGTGGCAGTGGGGAAATGAAAAACTGTTTTTT. It encodes CASSQEWQWGNEKLFF.

This clonotype appeared a few times. The rearrangement uses TRBV12-3 or TRBV12-4 and TRBJ2-1, with D hard to call. The germline V and J ends were trimmed by 5 bases and 2 bases, with 16 bases remaining between them. The CDR3 consists of 16 residues. CDR3 loop: CASSRTLGKPYNEQFF. DNA of the CDR3: TGTGCCAGCAGTCGTACACTGGGGAAGCCCTACAATGAGCAGTTCTTC.

The rearrangement uses TRBV11-2 and TRBJ2-3; D perhaps matches TRBD2 (6 bases). Germline CDR1 SGHAT, CDR2 FQNNGV. The CDR3 consists of 16 residues. Between the trimmed V and J ends, which lost 3 bases and 6 bases, there was a span of 19 bases. As DNA, the CDR3 is TGTGCCAGCAGCTTTAATCGGGCGGGAATTTCGGATACGCAGTATTTT. Translation: CASSFNRAGISDTQYF.

This chain links TRBV4-1 with TRBJ1-1; D unresolved. The germline CDR1 and CDR2 sequences are MGHRA and YSYEKL. Trimming removed 3 bases at V and 1 base at J, with 9 bases between. The CDR3 sequence is 14 residues long. CDR3 amino acids: CASSHPGRNTEAFF. In nucleotides, the CDR3 is TGCGCCAGCAGCCACCCCGGGCGGAACACTGAAGCTTTCTTT.

This sequence joins TRBV3-1 and TRBJ1-5, with D hard to call. The ends were cut back, 0 bases at V and 7 bases at J, with 16 bases in the middle. Looked up from germline, CDR1 is LGHDT and CDR2 is YNNKEL (reference sequence). The CDR3 length is 16 residues. In nucleotides, the CDR3 is TGTGCCAGCAGCCAAGATCCCTGGTCCATAAGGCAGCCCCAGCATTTT. Amino acids: CASSQDPWSIRQPQHF.

For the CDR3, the DNA is TGTGCCAGCAGCTCGGACAGATACTCTGGAAACACCATATATTTT. It codes for CASSSDRYSGNTIYF. The V call is TRBV7-2, the J call TRBJ1-3, with D maybe TRBD1 (6 bases). The CDR3 covers 15 residues. Trimming removed 4 bases at V and 0 bases at J, with 10 bases between. Looked up from germline, CDR1 is SGHTA and CDR2 is FQGNSA. The full variable domain, its missing parts supplied by reference TRBV7-2 and TRBJ1-3, is GAGVSQSPSNKVTEKGKDVELRCDPISGHTALYWYRQSLGQGLEFLIYFQGNSAPDKSGLPSDRFSAERTGGSVSTLTIQRTQQEDSAVYLCASSSDRYSGNTIYFGEGSWLTVV.

This clonotype turned up a few times. The J gene is TRBJ2-2, the V gene TRBV5-1; D not resolved. The CDR3 spans 15 residues. V was trimmed by 3 bases and J by 0 bases, leaving 9 bases between them. Germline V gene data show CDR1 as SGHRS and CDR2 as YFSETQ. The CDR3 sequence: CASSSQWANTGELFF. CDR3 DNA: TGCGCCAGCAGCTCACAATGGGCGAACACCGGGGAGCTGTTTTTT.

The rearrangement links TRBV5-1 to TRBJ2-2; possibly TRBD1 for D (5 bases). The germline V gene encodes CDR1 SGHRS and CDR2 YFSETQ. This CDR3 has 14 amino acids. V was cut by 3 bases and J by 9 bases, with 15 bases left in between. This CDR3 reads CASSWSSQGRELFF. In DNA, the CDR3 is TGCGCCAGCAGCTGGTCAAGTCAGGGAAGGGAGCTGTTTTTT.

This clonotype appeared a few times. The CDR3 nucleotides read TGCAGTGCTAGATTAATTTTAAGGGGGGCAAGTGAAAAACTGTTTTTT. Encoded protein: CSARLILRGASEKLFF. The chain employs TRBV20-1 and TRBJ1-4, with D maybe TRBD1 (6 bases). This CDR3 has 16 residues. The germline V gene has CDR1 DFQATT and CDR2 SNEGSKA (reference sequence). V lost 2 bases to trimming and J lost 7 bases, with 20 bases between them.

This clonotype was found many times. The chain is built from TRBV3-1 and TRBJ2-4; TRBD2 matches at 7 bases. The germline V gene has CDR1 LGHDT and CDR2 YNNKEL (reference sequence). CDR3 size: 17 residues. The V gene end was trimmed by 0 bases and the J gene end by 6 bases; junction bases not matched to a gene: 11. The DNA for the CDR3 is TGTGCCAGCAGCCAAGAGGCTAGCGGTGCGGGGAGAAACATTCAGTACTTC. Amino acids: CASSQEASGAGRNIQYF.

This clonotype occurred a few times. The rearrangement joins TRBV5-1 to TRBJ1-2; 8 bases map to TRBD1. V was clipped by 4 bases and J by 2 bases; unmatched bases: 7. Per germline, CDR1 SGHRS and CDR2 YFSETQ. The CDR3 totals 15 residues. Written as DNA, the CDR3 is TGCGCCAGCAGCCCACAGGGGGTCGGAAACTATGGCTACACCTTC. As protein: CASSPQGVGNYGYTF.

There are a few counts of this clonotype. The J gene is TRBJ1-1, the V gene TRBV6-5, with D perhaps matching TRBD1 (6 bases). Per germline, CDR1 MNHEY and CDR2 SVGAGI. The CDR3 length is 11 residues. V lost 7 bases, J lost 7 bases, and 10 bases lay in between. The CDR3 DNA sequence: TGTGCCAGCACTCAGGGGTATGAAGCTTTCTTT. Translating gives CASTQGYEAFF.

Only a few counts were recorded for this clonotype. This sequence joins TRBV29-1 and TRBJ1-2; no clear D gene. V lost 3 bases and J 8 bases, leaving 10 bases between the germline ends. This CDR3 has 11 residues. Germline V gene lookup returns CDR1 SQVTM and CDR2 ANQGSEA. CDR3 nucleotide sequence: TGCAGCGTTGATTTTGGTTCGGGCTACACCTTC. Its translation: CSVDFGSGYTF.

This clonotype was observed many times. The CDR3 is CASSPFSGTSTDTQYF. CDR3 sequence (DNA): TGTGCCAGCAGCCCTTTTTCTGGGACTAGCACAGATACGCAGTATTTT. The chain combines TRBV11-2 with TRBJ2-3, with a possible D match to TRBD2 (6 bases). CDR3 length: 16 residues. Germline lookup yields CDR1 SGHAT and CDR2 FQNNGV. Trimming removed 5 bases from V and 0 bases from J, with 15 bases in between.

The J gene is TRBJ2-3, the V gene TRBV6-5; 16 nucleotides line up with TRBD2. CDR3 length equals 17 residues. Trimming at V came to 4 bases and at J to 1 base, leaving 2 bases not matched to a gene. Germline-derived CDR1 and CDR2 are MNHEY and SVGAGI. CDR3 nucleotide sequence: TGTGCCAGCAGTTGGGGACTAGCGGGAGGGCGCACAGATACGCAGTATTTT. It translates to CASSWGLAGGRTDTQYF.

There are many counts of this clonotype. V and J are TRBV20-1 and TRBJ2-7; either TRBD1 or TRBD2 may fit D (6 bases each). CDR1 is DFQATT and CDR2 is SNEGSKA in the germline V gene (reference sequence). V dropped 5 bases and J dropped 5 bases, with 13 bases sitting between them. The CDR3 sequence is 12 residues long. CDR3 nucleotides: TGCAGTGCTGGACTACAGGGAGACGAGCAGTACTTC. Residues: CSAGLQGDEQYF.

This clonotype was seen a handful of times. The CDR3 loop is CASSRQGGGMQNIQYF. In DNA form, the CDR3 reads TGTGCCAGCAGCCGACAGGGAGGAGGAATGCAAAACATTCAGTACTTC. This rearrangement joins TRBV7-2 to TRBJ2-4, with D maybe TRBD1 (7 bases). The CDR3 runs 16 residues. Germline-derived CDR1 and CDR2 are SGHTA and FQGNSA. Trimming shortened V by 5 bases and J by 5 bases, and 19 bases separated the two germline ends.